This entry is about one T cell receptor (beta chain). The germline gives CDR1 SGHRS, CDR2 YFSETQ. The length of the CDR3 is 15 residues. The germline V and J ends were trimmed by 0 bases and 4 bases, with 12 bases remaining between them. The data are from a study of shared clonotypes between healthy human individuals. The repertoire was sequenced with immunoSEQ multiplex PCR; TCRdb's copy has only in-frame clones and lacks some. The sample includes around 690,000 clones, 90% seen only once; the top ten take 34%. The chain joins TRBV5-1 to TRBJ2-3, with D unresolved. The TCR comes from a young man in good health. Some clones in this sample may be carry-over from other donors' samples. The specimen sequenced was memory CD8+ T cells from PBMCs. Subset reported: CD45RO+ cells pooled with CCR7-negative TemRA cells. The CDR3 nucleotides read TGCGCCAGCAGCTTGGGGGATAGGTTGCCAGATACGCAGTATTTT. Translated, it gives CASSLGDRLPDTQYF.